The entry that follows covers one TCR beta chain sequence. The clone's antigen remains unknown. No much larger clone exists at a distance of one base, and base qualities are not known. This sample is drawn from a study of beta chain features in type 1 diabetes (dated by TCRdb to 2016 to 2019). Regarding the study in general: Mean age, gender distribution, total cell number and subset yield did not differ between patients and healthy donors. A total of roughly 100 million sorted cells were examined across all samples, and the number of cells per subset was strongly correlated with RNA yield. The study compared TCRB repertoires of sorted circulating CD4+ T cell subsets between recently diagnosed type 1 diabetes patients and matched healthy donors. Regulatory and stem cell-like memory subsets were isolated from only 8 patients and 8 healthy donors, whereas naive and central memory subsets came from all 28 donors.

Sequences MDHEN (CDR1) and SYDVKM (CDR2) are obtained from the germline V gene. V is shortened by 2 bases, J by 8 bases, and the region joining them spans 6 bases. From cysteine to phenylalanine, the CDR3 is 11 amino acids long. Just CDR3 DNA is preserved here, 33 bases in frame from base 1. Study-level results and caveats: Because small numbers of individuals were included in the HLA sub-analyses, any influence of HLA type on TCRB rearrangement was left unresolved. At VDJ recombination sites, type 1 diabetes patients had fewer insertions and more deleted nucleotides, which implies abnormalities in thymic rearrangement. PCR might favor shorter templates, but patient and control samples were amplified and corrected together, so any skew would affect both groups equally. Because cDNA rather than genomic DNA was sequenced, highly expressing activated cells could have been over-represented, although no difference in activation and CD3 levels was found between groups. In all four CD4+ subsets, TCRB CDR3 length was moderately but significantly shorter in type 1 diabetes patients. Naive, central memory and regulatory TCRB repertoires appeared to be more similar among patients than among healthy donors.

All of the isolated RNA was reverse transcribed with the High Capacity cDNA Reverse Transcription Kit, so expressed TCRB transcripts were sequenced. Deep immunoSEQ sequencing was performed on naive, central memory and regulatory T cell samples, with an average of roughly 3.3 million total reads per sample. Sorted cells were lysed in RLT buffer, and RNA was extracted using DNase-treated RNeasy Micro or Mini kits according to cell number. To prevent cross-contamination, every cell subset was processed on its own, while patient and healthy donor samples were processed together. The immunoSEQ multiplex PCR was used to amplify TCRB sequences from cDNA, generating 87-bp fragments that spanned the CDR3 region. Amplicons were sequenced on the Illumina HiSeq platform. The study's own analysis went as follows. PCR bias was corrected computationally using synthetic template baselines, and reads within Hamming distance 2 were collapsed, with unmergeable singletons discarded. By aligning reads against IMGT, V, D and J genes, CDR3 length, and insertions or deletions at six rearrangement sites were assigned. Within each subset, clonotype counts were normalized to sorted cell number, and only after that were true diversity and Gini coefficients computed with the tcR R package. The overlap coefficient, calculated on TCRB nucleotide sequences, was used to measure repertoire sharing. Out-of-frame TCRB sequences from naive cells were analyzed as a proxy for the pre-selection repertoire. TCRdb holds this immuneACCESS table with in-frame rearrangements only. Some clones are missing; in checked studies, unresolved V genes explain under half, and the rest has no known cause. V and J calls plus clone size are reproduced from that table; the DNA served to infer D and trimming. The sample data list hundreds of thousands of clones, and around an eighth of these were observed just once. Of the sample, approximately 0.022% is held by the ten largest clones.

Each donor gave one peripheral blood draw, approximately 120 mL on average, collected into heparinised tubes. Naive, central memory, regulatory and stem cell-like memory CD4+ T cells were sorted on a BD FACSAria II using a panel including CD45RO, CCR7, CD25, CD127, CD95 and CD27. Every sorted population had a purity above 98%. PBMCs were isolated right away by Lymphoprep density gradient centrifugation and were stained directly, without culture. Samples were stained and sorted in pairs, with one healthy donor and one patient per experiment, so that batch effects were minimized. Sequencing used naive CD4+ T cells from blood. Sample cell subset or site, as interpreted from the label and publication: true naive CD4+ T cells. The chain was built from TRBV28 and TRBJ1-2, with the D gene call left open. The clonotype was recovered from a young man with type 1 diabetes. The DNA sequence follows: TGTGCCAGCAGTTTAGCGGGCGGCTACACCTTC. It codes for CASSLAGGYTF.